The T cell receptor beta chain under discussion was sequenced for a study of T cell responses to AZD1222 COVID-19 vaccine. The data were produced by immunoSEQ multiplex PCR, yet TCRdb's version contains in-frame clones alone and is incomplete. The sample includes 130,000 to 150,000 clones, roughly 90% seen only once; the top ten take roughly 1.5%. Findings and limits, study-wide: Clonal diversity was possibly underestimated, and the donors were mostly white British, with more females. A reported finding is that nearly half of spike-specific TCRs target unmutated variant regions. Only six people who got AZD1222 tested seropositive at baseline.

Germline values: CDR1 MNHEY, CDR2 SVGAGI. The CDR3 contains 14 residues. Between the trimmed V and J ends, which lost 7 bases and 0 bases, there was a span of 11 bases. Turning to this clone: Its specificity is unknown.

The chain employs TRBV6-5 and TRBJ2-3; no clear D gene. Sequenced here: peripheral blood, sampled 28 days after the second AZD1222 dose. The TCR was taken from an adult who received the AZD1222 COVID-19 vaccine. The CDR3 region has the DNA TGTGCCAGCACCCAAGGTGGGAGCACAGATACGCAGTATTTT. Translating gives CASTQGGSTDTQYF.